A few counts support the clone carrying this TCR beta chain. This sample was taken from a study of Graves' ophthalmopathy and Graves' hyperthyroidism. The sequenced template was RNA, covering the TCR beta CDR3 region. A first-round RT-PCR used HTBI primers, followed by a second-round multiplex PCR. Each CDR3 protein is one row after TCRdb ran MiXCR on the multiplex PCR reads. The repertoire holds hundreds of thousands of distinct CDR3 sequences, with 20% to 25% as singletons. The CDR3 has 15 residues. Between the trimmed V and J ends, which lost 3 bases and 0 bases, there was a span of 12 bases. Germline CDR1 is LNHDA and CDR2 is SQIVND (reference sequence).

The TCR sequence derives from a woman aged 18-35 years with stable Graves' hyperthyroidism. The chain joins TRBV19 to TRBJ2-7; D uncertain. Sequencing was carried out using peripheral blood. In DNA, the CDR3 is TGTGCCAGTAGTATGAATGACGGAATCTCCTACGAGCAGTACTTC. It yields the protein CASSMNDGISYEQYF.